This T cell receptor beta chain was found in a study of shared clonotypes between healthy human individuals. Study-level background: Per donor, CD8 memory used one plate, CD8 naive used two, CD4 memory used three and CD4 naive used three.

Libraries were prepared by immunoSEQ multiplex PCR; TCRdb keeps only in-frame clonotypes and omits some of them. The data hold 2 million to 3 million clones, with over 85% observed a single time. Note on this clone: Its target is unknown.

Overall study results and limits: Memory subsets generally showed smaller estimated richness than naive subsets did.

Trimming pared 3 bases from V and 4 bases from J, leaving 12 bases between. Germline CDR1 and CDR2: MNHNS and SASEGT. The CDR3 length is 15 residues. The TCR sequence derives from a man between 18 and 29 years old in good health. The sample was naive CD4+ T cells sorted from blood. Subset indicated: CD45RA+ positively selected. V and J are TRBV6-1 and TRBJ1-4; TRBD1 might be the D (6 bases). CDR3 residues: CASSDRGWGNEKLFF. CDR3 nucleotides: TGTGCCAGCAGTGACAGGGGTTGGGGTAATGAAAAACTGTTTTTT.